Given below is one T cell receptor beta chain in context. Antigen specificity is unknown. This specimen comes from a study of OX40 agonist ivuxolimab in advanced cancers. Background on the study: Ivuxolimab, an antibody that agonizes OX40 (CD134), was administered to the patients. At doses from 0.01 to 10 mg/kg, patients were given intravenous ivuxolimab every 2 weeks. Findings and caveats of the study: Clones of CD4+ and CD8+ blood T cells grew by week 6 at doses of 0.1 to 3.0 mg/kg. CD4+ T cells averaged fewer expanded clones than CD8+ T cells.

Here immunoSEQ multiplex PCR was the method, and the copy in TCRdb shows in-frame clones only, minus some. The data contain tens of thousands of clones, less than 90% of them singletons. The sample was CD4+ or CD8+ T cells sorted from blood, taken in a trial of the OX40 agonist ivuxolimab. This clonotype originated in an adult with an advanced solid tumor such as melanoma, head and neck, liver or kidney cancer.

As DNA, the CDR3 is TGTGCCAGCAGTGCTCGGCAGGGTGATCCTTATACGCAGTATTTT. Its translation is CASSARQGDPYTQYF. V usage is TRBV2 and J usage is TRBJ2-3, with D perhaps TRBD1 (5 bases). Trimming took off 4 bases at V and 7 bases at J, with 18 bases between the two ends. The germline gives CDR1 SNHLY, CDR2 FYNNEI. There are 15 residues in the CDR3. Looking up the rest from reference TRBV2 and TRBJ2-3 gives the full variable domain: EPEVTQTPSHQVTQMGQEVILRCVPISNHLYFYWYRQILGQKVEFLVSFYNNEISEKSEIFDDQFSVERPDGSNFTLKIRSTKLEDSAMYFCASSARQGDPYTQYFGPGTRLTVL.